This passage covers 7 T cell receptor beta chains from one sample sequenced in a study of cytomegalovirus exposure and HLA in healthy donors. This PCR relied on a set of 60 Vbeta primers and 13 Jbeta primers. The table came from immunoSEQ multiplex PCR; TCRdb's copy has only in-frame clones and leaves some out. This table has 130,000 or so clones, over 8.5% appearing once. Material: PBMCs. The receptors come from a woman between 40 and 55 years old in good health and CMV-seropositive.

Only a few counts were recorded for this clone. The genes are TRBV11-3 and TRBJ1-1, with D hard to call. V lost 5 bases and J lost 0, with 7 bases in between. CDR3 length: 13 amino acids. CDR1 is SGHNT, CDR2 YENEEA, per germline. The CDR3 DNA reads TGTGCCAGCAGCGCCACAATGAACACTGAAGCTTTCTTT. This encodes CASSATMNTEAFF.

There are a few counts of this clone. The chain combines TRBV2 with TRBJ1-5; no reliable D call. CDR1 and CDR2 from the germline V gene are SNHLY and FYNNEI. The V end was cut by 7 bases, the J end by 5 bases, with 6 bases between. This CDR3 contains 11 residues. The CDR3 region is CASKGDQPQHF. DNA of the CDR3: TGTGCCAGCAAGGGAGATCAGCCCCAGCATTTT.

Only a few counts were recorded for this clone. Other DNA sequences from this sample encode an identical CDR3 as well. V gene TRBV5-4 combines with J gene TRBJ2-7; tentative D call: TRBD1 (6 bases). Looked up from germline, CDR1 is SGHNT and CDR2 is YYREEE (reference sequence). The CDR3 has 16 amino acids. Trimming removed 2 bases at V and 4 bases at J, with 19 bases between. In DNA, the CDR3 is TGTGCCAGCAGCTTACCGAGGGACACACCTCCGTACGAGCAGTACTTC. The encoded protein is CASSLPRDTPPYEQYF.

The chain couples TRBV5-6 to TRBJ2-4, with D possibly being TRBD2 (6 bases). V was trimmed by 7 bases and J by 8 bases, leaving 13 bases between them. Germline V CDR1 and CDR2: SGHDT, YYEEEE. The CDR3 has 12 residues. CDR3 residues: CASVGGTDIQYF. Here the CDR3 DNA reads TGTGCCAGCGTGGGGGGAACGGACATTCAGTACTTC.

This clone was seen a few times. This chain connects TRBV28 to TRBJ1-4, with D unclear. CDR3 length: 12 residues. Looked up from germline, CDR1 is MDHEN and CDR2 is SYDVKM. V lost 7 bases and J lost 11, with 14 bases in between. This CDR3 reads CASTLYSGKLFF. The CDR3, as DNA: TGTGCCAGCACCCTTTATTCGGGGAAACTGTTTTTT.

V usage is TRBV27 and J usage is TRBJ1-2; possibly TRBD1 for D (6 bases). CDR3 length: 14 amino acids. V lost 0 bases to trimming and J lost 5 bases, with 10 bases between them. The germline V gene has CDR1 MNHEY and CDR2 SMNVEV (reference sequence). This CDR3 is CASSLSGQLYGYTF. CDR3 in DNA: TGTGCCAGCAGTTTATCCGGACAGCTGTATGGCTACACCTTC.

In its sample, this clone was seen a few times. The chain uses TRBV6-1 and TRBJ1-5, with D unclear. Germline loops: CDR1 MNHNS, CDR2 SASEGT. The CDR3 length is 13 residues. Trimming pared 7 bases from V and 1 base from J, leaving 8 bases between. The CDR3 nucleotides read TGTGCCAGCACCTCAGTGAGCAATCAGCCCCAGCATTTT. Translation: CASTSVSNQPQHF.